The clone carrying this T cell receptor beta chain was seen more than once but under ten times. Its antigen is unidentified. The data originate from a study of beta chain features in type 1 diabetes. Study background: All samples yielded some 110 million examined sorted cells. Points from the study as a whole: Among patients, naive, central memory and Treg TCRB repertoires appeared more similar than among healthy donors.

CDR1 SNHLY and CDR2 FYNNEI come from the germline V gene. The CDR3 covers 12 residues. V was clipped by 5 bases and J by 4 bases, with 8 bases between them. What was sequenced were expressed TCRB transcripts, since all of the isolated RNA had been reverse transcribed. Around 3.57 million reads was the average for naive, central memory and regulatory T cell samples. Generated by immunoSEQ multiplex PCR, the TCRdb table keeps only in-frame clones and is missing some. The sample has over 500,000 clones, about a sixth seen once. The chain couples TRBV2 to TRBJ1-1; perhaps TRBD1 as D (5 bases). Sequencing used naive CD4+ T cells from blood. This TCR was recovered from a man aged 18 to 35 in good health. CDR3 region: CASSSGGTEAFF. In DNA, the CDR3 is TGTGCCAGCAGTTCGGGGGGCACTGAAGCTTTCTTT.